This T cell receptor (beta chain) is from a study of cytotoxic CD8 clonotypes in ibrutinib-treated CLL. The study, taken as a whole, reports: Clonality, elevated at ibrutinib response, dropped back toward baseline at progression.

This clone was detected only a few times. The antigen remains unidentified. Method: immunoSEQ multiplex PCR; TCRdb's copy keeps in-frame clones and lacks some. The data contain 150,000 to 250,000 clones, approximately 68% of them singletons. Here the sequenced sample was PBMCs, taken after 24 months of ibrutinib treatment. This clonotype was sampled from a human donor with chronic lymphocytic leukemia.

CDR3 amino acids: CASSNDPGQDYGYTF. CDR3 nucleotides: TGTGCCAGTAGTAACGACCCCGGGCAAGACTATGGCTACACCTTC. The rearrangement joins TRBV19 to TRBJ1-2; D gene unclear. The germline gives CDR1 LNHDA, CDR2 SQIVND (reference sequence). V shed 4 bases and J shed 3 bases, with 15 bases lying between them. The CDR3 contains 15 residues. Full variable domain (missing parts from reference TRBV19 and TRBJ1-2): DGGITQSPKYLFRKEGQNVTLSCEQNLNHDAMYWYRQDPGQGLRLIYYSQIVNDFQKGDIAEGYSVSREKKESFPLTVTSAQKNPTAFYLCASSNDPGQDYGYTFGSGTRLTVV.